A selection of T cell receptor beta chains follows, all from one sample in a study of PD-L1 blockade in urothelial cancer. The data were produced by immunoSEQ multiplex PCR, yet TCRdb's version contains in-frame clones alone and is incomplete. The sample has tens of thousands of clones, roughly 84% seen once; the top ten hold around a tenth. Material: PBMCs, obtained around atezolizumab (anti-PD-L1) treatment. These receptors were collected from a woman in her seventies with urothelial cancer. The CDR3 runs from the conserved cysteine through the conserved F or W. The order of the fields is CDR3 DNA, CDR3 protein, V gene, D gene, J gene, clone size. A D gene is named only where the DNA matches it firmly. Part of the rows lack a size; the others show once, few, many or a class for expanded clones.

TGTGCCAGCAGCGTGCGGATAGAGACCCAGTACTTC	CASSVRIETQYF	TRBV7-8	NA	TRBJ2-5	once
TGTGCCTGGAGTAGGACAGCTGGAAACACCATATATTTT	CAWSRTAGNTIYF	TRBV30	NA	TRBJ1-3	NA
TGTGCCAGCAGCTCCCCACAGGGTGCGAACACTGAAGCTTTCTTT	CASSSPQGANTEAFF	TRBV7-8	NA	TRBJ1-1	NA
TGTGCCAGCAGCTTCCGATCGGGGGGTTTCGCAGATACGCAGTATTTT	CASSFRSGGFADTQYF	TRBV13	TRBD2	TRBJ2-3	NA
TGTGCCAGCAGCTTAGACGGGACAGGGAAGGGCTACACCTTC	CASSLDGTGKGYTF	TRBV7-6	TRBD1	TRBJ1-2	NA
TGTGCCAGCACCGGGGTCCCTACAGGGAACTATGGCTACACCTTC	CASTGVPTGNYGYTF	TRBV2	NA	TRBJ1-2	NA
TGTGCCAGCTCCGGCAGCGGGAGGGGGAGGACCTACGAGCAGTACTTC	CASSGSGRGRTYEQYF	TRBV4-2	TRBD2	TRBJ2-7	NA
TGTGCCAGCAGTTTTCCGACTAGCGGGAAAACAGCCTACGAGCAGTACTTC	CASSFPTSGKTAYEQYF	TRBV28	TRBD2	TRBJ2-7	NA
TGCGCCAGCAGCCAAGTTAGCGGGGGGGCCCTTAGCACAGATACGCAGTATTTT	CASSQVSGGALSTDTQYF	TRBV4-1	TRBD2	TRBJ2-3	NA
TGTGCCAGCAGGGGACAGGGAAATAGCAATCAGCCCCAGCATTTT	CASRGQGNSNQPQHF	TRBV6-6	TRBD1	TRBJ1-5	NA
TGTGCCAGCGAGGGGGCGAGAAACATTCAGTACTTC	CASEGARNIQYF	TRBV2	TRBD1	TRBJ2-4	few
TGTGCCAGCAGCCTACAGCAGGGGGTCCTGGAGACCCAGTACTTC	CASSLQQGVLETQYF	TRBV14	TRBD1	TRBJ2-5	NA
TGCGCCAGCAGCTTAAAACCCGCCCTGACAGGGGAAATAAACGAGCAGTACTTC	CASSLKPALTGEINEQYF	TRBV5-1	TRBD1	TRBJ2-7	NA
TGTGCCAGCAAGGCTAGCGGGAGCGCAGATACGCAGTATTTT	CASKASGSADTQYF	TRBV7-3	TRBD2	TRBJ2-3	NA
TGTGCCAGCAGCCACCTGCCCCCCGGGACAGGGGGAAGGGTTAACTATGGCTACACCTTC	CASSHLPPGTGGRVNYGYTF	TRBV5-5	TRBD1	TRBJ1-2	NA
TGTGCCAGCAGCCCCCGCGGAGCGGGGGAGACCCAGTACTTC	CASSPRGAGETQYF	TRBV7-9	TRBD2	TRBJ2-5	few
TGTGCCAGCAGGAGGACTAGCAACACCGGGGAGCTGTTTTTT	CASRRTSNTGELFF	TRBV7-3	TRBD2	TRBJ2-2	NA
TGCGCCAGCAGAACTACGGGACTAGCGGGAGCAAATGAGCAGTTCTTC	CASRTTGLAGANEQFF	TRBV5-1	TRBD2	TRBJ2-1	NA
TGCAGCGTTGACGGCGGCACCGATACGCAGTATTTT	CSVDGGTDTQYF	TRBV29-1	NA	TRBJ2-3	NA
TGTGCCAGCAGTTCCGCGGGGGGGAGTTTAGCTCGCACCTTC	CASSSAGGSLARTF	TRBV6-5	NA	TRBJ1-2	NA
TGTGCCAGCAGTGAAATCAAGGGGAGGACTGGCTACACCTTC	CASSEIKGRTGYTF	TRBV2	NA	TRBJ1-2	NA
TGTGCCAGCAGTGAAATCGCTGACTCCGGTTCACCCCTCCACTTT	CASSEIADSGSPLHF	TRBV6-1	NA	TRBJ1-6	few
TGTGCCAGCAGCTTCCGCGGGGGGGCTCAAGAGACCCAGTACTTC	CASSFRGGAQETQYF	TRBV5-8	TRBD2	TRBJ2-5	NA
TGCGCCAGCAGCCTGGCAGGCAGCCAAGAGACCCAGTACTTC	CASSLAGSQETQYF	TRBV5-1	NA	TRBJ2-5	once
TGTGCCAGCAGCACTGGTCTCTCCTACAATGAGCAGTTCTTC	CASSTGLSYNEQFF	TRBV7-9	NA	TRBJ2-1	NA
TGTGCCAGCAGCCCGACCGGAGGGGCAAAACAGCCCCAGCATTTT	CASSPTGGAKQPQHF	TRBV7-2	NA	TRBJ1-5	NA
TGTGCCAGCAGCGCTTTGGCTAACGGGGACGGGGAGCTGTTTTTT	CASSALANGDGELFF	TRBV2	NA	TRBJ2-2	NA
TGTGCCAGCAGCTTATTCCGGGATCCTGGAAACACCATATATTTT	CASSLFRDPGNTIYF	TRBV11-2	NA	TRBJ1-3	NA
TGCGCCAGCAGACAGGGGGGGAGGGAGAACACCGGGGAGCTGTTTTTT	CASRQGGRENTGELFF	TRBV10-2	NA	TRBJ2-2	NA
TGCGCCAGCAGCCGCGACAGGAGCACAGATACGCAGTATTTT	CASSRDRSTDTQYF	TRBV5-1	NA	TRBJ2-3	once
TGTGCCAGCAGTTTCAGGGGGCTCACGGCCTACGAGCAGTACTTC	CASSFRGLTAYEQYF	TRBV28	TRBD1	TRBJ2-7	NA